A single sample is the source of the 28 T cell receptor beta chains below, sequenced in a study of spatial heterogeneity in lung cancer. Time point denoted: sample taken at primary tumor resection. TCRs were sequenced from unsorted whole RNA of tumor, nontumor lung or PBMC. From the 5' RACE reads, TCRdb called clonotypes with MiXCR, one entry per CDR3 protein. The sample includes tens of thousands of distinct CDR3 sequences, roughly 7.5% of them seen just once. This sample comprised PBMCs, obtained at surgery. These receptors were taken from a female donor with early-stage non-small cell lung cancer.

The gene calls are TRBV2 and TRBJ2-3; possible D gene TRBD1, 5 bases. Trimming removed 6 bases at V and 0 bases at J, with 16 bases between. The CDR3 is 16 residues long. Germline V gene lookup returns CDR1 SNHLY and CDR2 FYNNEI. CDR3 sequence (DNA): TGTGCCAGCAGATCCGACAGTGCAGCTAGCACAGATACGCAGTATTTT. Translation gives CASRSDSAASTDTQYF.

The chain combines TRBV20-1 with TRBJ1-1; 7 bases match TRBD1. CDR1 DFQATT and CDR2 SNEGSKA come from the germline V gene (reference sequence). This CDR3 comprises 12 residues. After removal of 6 bases from V and 11 bases from J, the junction contained 12 bases not matched to a gene. Here the CDR3 reads CSAAQGGVRAFF. The DNA for the CDR3 is TGCAGTGCCGCCCAGGGGGGGGTCAGGGCTTTCTTT.

This clonotype occurred many times. This chain links TRBV20-1 with TRBJ2-3; tentative D call: TRBD1 (6 bases). Germline CDR1 is DFQATT and CDR2 is SNEGSKA (reference sequence). There are 15 residues in the CDR3. Trimming took off 3 bases at V and 0 bases at J, with 13 bases between the two ends. CDR3 loop: CSARDRRVSTDTQYF. For the CDR3, the DNA is TGCAGTGCTAGGGACAGAAGGGTTAGCACAGATACGCAGTATTTT.

This clonotype has ten or more counts. This rearrangement joins TRBV9 to TRBJ2-1; 10 nucleotides match TRBD1. The ends lost 0 bases at V and 6 bases at J; junction bases unmatched: 6. Germline CDR1 and CDR2: SGDLS and YYNGEE. This CDR3 region has 16 residues. The CDR3 DNA sequence: TGTGCCAGCAGCGTAGCGGGACAGGGGCAATCCAATGAGCAGTTCTTC. The encoded protein is CASSVAGQGQSNEQFF. The full variable domain, its missing parts supplied by reference TRBV9 and TRBJ2-1, is DSGVTQTPKHLITATGQRVTLRCSPRSGDLSVYWYQQSLDQGLQFLIQYYNGEERAKGNILERFSAQQFPDLHSELNLSSLELGDSALYFCASSVAGQGQSNEQFFGPGTRLTVL.

In this sample, this clonotype turned up many times. The chain recombines TRBV5-6 with TRBJ2-5; 8 bases match TRBD2. The CDR3 runs to 15 residues. The germline V gene encodes CDR1 SGHDT and CDR2 YYEEEE. The trim removed 0 bases at V and 5 bases at J, leaving 6 bases unmatched. The CDR3 DNA follows: TGTGCCAGCAGCTTGGAAGGACTAGCTGGGGAGACCCAGTACTTC. This encodes CASSLEGLAGETQYF.

This clonotype was observed at least ten times. This rearrangement joins TRBV20-1 to TRBJ2-5, with 7 nucleotides matching TRBD1. The J segment lost 4 bases and the V segment lost 0 bases, leaving 11 bases of the junction unmatched. Germline V gene data show CDR1 as DFQATT and CDR2 as SNEGSKA (reference sequence). This CDR3 contains 16 residues. The CDR3 DNA reads as TGCAGTGCTAGAGATATCAGACAGGGTTCCCCAGAGACCCAGTACTTC. It encodes CSARDIRQGSPETQYF.

This clonotype was observed many times. This sequence joins TRBV6-1 and TRBJ1-1; 7 positions match TRBD1. Losses at the gene ends were 5 bases for V and 1 base for J; bases not matched to a gene: 7. The germline CDR1 and CDR2 sequences are MNHNS and SASEGT. This CDR3 contains 15 residues. The CDR3 nucleotides are TGTGCCAGCAGTCCTTTCGGACAGGCGAACACTGAAGCTTTCTTT. Translation: CASSPFGQANTEAFF.

This clonotype was detected many times. This sequence joins TRBV9 and TRBJ2-7, with D possibly TRBD2 on 6 matching bases. V was shortened by 1 base and J by 0 bases, with 14 bases between the two germline ends. Per germline, CDR1 SGDLS and CDR2 YYNGEE. This CDR3 comprises 16 residues. The CDR3 reads CASSVLGLLSSYEQYF. Here the CDR3 DNA reads TGTGCCAGCAGCGTACTGGGACTGTTAAGCTCCTACGAGCAGTACTTC.

This clonotype was recorded many times. The V call is TRBV7-9, the J call TRBJ2-1; 7 nucleotides align to TRBD2. The length of the CDR3 is 14 residues. The germline V gene encodes CDR1 SEHNR and CDR2 FQNEAQ (reference sequence). Losses at the gene ends were 5 bases for V and 5 bases for J; bases not matched to a gene: 6. The CDR3 DNA reads TGTGCCAGCAGCCTCTGGGGGGGTGACAATGAGCAGTTCTTC. Translation: CASSLWGGDNEQFF.

This clonotype was recorded many times. DNA of the CDR3: TGCGCCAGCAGCCAAGAGAGACGGGGGGCAGGCACAGATACGCAGTATTTT. Its protein product is CASSQERRGAGTDTQYF. The chain links TRBV4-1 to TRBJ2-3; perhaps TRBD2 as D (7 bases). Looked up from germline, CDR1 is MGHRA and CDR2 is YSYEKL. This CDR3 has 17 amino acids. Trimming took off 0 bases at V and 1 base at J, with 14 bases between the two ends.

J is TRBJ1-1 and V is TRBV29-1; no firm D call. The CDR3 loop spans 13 amino acids. V was cut by 4 bases and J by 1 base, with 10 bases left in between. Germline V gene data show CDR1 as SQVTM and CDR2 as ANQGSEA. The CDR3 spells CSVVSLRNTEAFF. CDR3 DNA: TGCAGCGTTGTTTCATTGCGGAACACTGAAGCTTTCTTT.

DNA of the CDR3: TGCAGTGCAACTATAGGAACAGAGACCCAGTACTTC. This encodes CSATIGTETQYF. The V gene is TRBV20-1, the J gene TRBJ2-5, with D unclear. The length of the CDR3 is 12 residues. V lost 6 bases and J lost 4, with 12 bases in between. Germline CDR1 and CDR2: DFQATT and SNEGSKA (reference sequence).

This clonotype was counted a few times. This chain joins TRBV4-1 and TRBJ2-5, with D possibly matching TRBD1 (6 bases). Trimming left V 0 bases short and J 4 bases short, with 18 bases between. The CDR3 is 17 residues long. From germline, CDR1 is MGHRA and CDR2 YSYEKL. The CDR3 DNA reads as TGCGCCAGCAGCCAAGATAAAGTAGGGGGATTGGGAGAGACCCAGTACTTC. Translating it yields CASSQDKVGGLGETQYF.

The chain uses TRBV19 and TRBJ2-3; D is ambiguous. The CDR3 totals 15 residues. Trimming took off 4 bases at V and 2 bases at J, with 13 bases between the two ends. Germline-derived CDR1 and CDR2 are LNHDA and SQIVND (reference sequence). The CDR3 protein is CASSKQVRLTDTQYF. In DNA form, the CDR3 reads TGTGCCAGTAGTAAGCAAGTAAGACTCACAGATACGCAGTATTTT.

This clonotype was counted ten times or more. V and J are TRBV5-6 and TRBJ1-6; 8 bases are shared with TRBD1. V was pared by 3 bases and J by 7 bases, with 3 bases of the junction left unmatched. The CDR3 extends over 14 amino acids. Germline-derived CDR1 and CDR2 are SGHDT and YYEEEE. The CDR3, as DNA: TGTGCCAGCAGCTCGGACAGGGAGAATTCACCCCTCCACTTT. Translating gives CASSSDRENSPLHF. The full variable domain, completed using reference TRBV5-6 and TRBJ1-6, is DAGVTQSPTHLIKTRGQQVTLRCSPKSGHDTVSWYQQALGQGPQFIFQYYEEEERQRGNFPDRFSGHQFPNYSSELNVNALLLGDSALYLCASSSDRENSPLHFGNGTRLTVT.

This clonotype was detected many times. This sequence joins TRBV27 and TRBJ1-2; D gene ambiguous. The V end was cut by 8 bases, the J end by 2 bases, with 21 bases between. Germline loops: CDR1 MNHEY, CDR2 SMNVEV (reference sequence). The CDR3 consists of 16 residues. CDR3 bases: TGTGCCAGCGACGTGCACGGAGGAGAATCCAACTATGGCTACACCTTC. Translated: CASDVHGGESNYGYTF.

This clonotype was counted at least ten times. V gene TRBV2 combines with J gene TRBJ2-7; 8 bases are shared with TRBD1. V was pared by 6 bases and J by 6 bases, with 4 bases of the junction left unmatched. CDR1 SNHLY and CDR2 FYNNEI come from the germline V gene. The CDR3 is 12 amino acids. CDR3 region: CASRQDRGEQYF. CDR3 in DNA: TGTGCCAGCAGGCAAGACAGGGGCGAGCAGTACTTC.

This clonotype was picked up many times. The rearrangement links TRBV29-1 to TRBJ2-3; perhaps D is TRBD1 or TRBD2 (5 bases each). Germline values: CDR1 SQVTM, CDR2 ANQGSEA. CDR3 size: 15 residues. The V end was cut by 2 bases, the J end by 6 bases, with 18 bases between. The DNA for the CDR3 is TGCAGCGTTGAATGGTGGGGGACCACAATGGATACGCAGTATTTT. Translated: CSVEWWGTTMDTQYF.

This clonotype came up many times. The V and J genes are TRBV12-3 or TRBV12-4 and TRBJ2-2; TRBD2 might be the D (6 bases). The CDR3 extends over 16 amino acids. The V gene lost 5 bases and the J gene lost 6 bases, with 19 bases spanning the gap. This chain's CDR3 is CASSPPPGGGAGELFF. The CDR3 region has the DNA TGTGCCAGCAGTCCCCCCCCCGGCGGAGGGGCCGGGGAGCTGTTTTTT.

This clonotype showed up many times. This chain connects TRBV20-1 to TRBJ2-7; a possible D gene is TRBD1 (6 bases). V lost 4 bases, J lost 3 bases, and 10 bases lay in between. Germline CDR1 DFQATT, CDR2 SNEGSKA (reference sequence). CDR3 length: 12 residues. This CDR3 is CSAKVQGYEQYF. Here the CDR3 DNA reads TGCAGTGCTAAAGTACAGGGCTACGAGCAGTACTTC.

This clonotype was recorded at least ten times. V and J are TRBV6-2 or TRBV6-3 and TRBJ2-2; no clear D gene. The CDR3 totals 16 residues. Deletions cut 7 bases from V and 1 base from J, with 16 bases between. Germline CDR1 and CDR2: MNHEY and SVGEGT. CDR3 in DNA: TGTGCCAGCACCCCACCTCGTCACCTGAACACCGGGGAGCTGTTTTTT. It specifies CASTPPRHLNTGELFF.

This clonotype was counted between two and nine times. The DNA is omitted, as the CDR3 cannot be located on it reliably, and the CDR3 follows TCRdb's listing. The chain is built from TRBV23-1 and TRBJ2-2; TRBD2 is the table's D call, not checked against the DNA. TRBV23-1 is sorted into the ORF group, with uncertain function. The CDR3 spans 14 residues, counting both ends. The CDR3 region is CASISSQVGRGAVF.

The rearrangement links TRBV11-2 to TRBJ2-5, with D possibly matching TRBD2 (5 bases). Germline lookup yields CDR1 SGHAT and CDR2 FQNNGV. Trimming shortened V by 3 bases and J by 5 bases, and 13 bases separated the two germline ends. The CDR3 extends over 14 amino acids. Here the CDR3 reads CASSFRPGMETQYF. The DNA for the CDR3 is TGTGCCAGCAGCTTCCGGCCGGGAATGGAGACCCAGTACTTC.

The chain has TRBV7-9 and TRBJ2-2; possible D gene TRBD1, 6 bases. V was pared by 5 bases and J by 3 bases, with 16 bases between. CDR3 length: 16 amino acids. Germline assignment: CDR1 SEHNR and CDR2 FQNEAQ (reference sequence). The CDR3 spells CASSVSPNRDTGELFF. CDR3 in DNA: TGTGCCAGCAGCGTAAGCCCGAACAGGGACACCGGGGAGCTGTTTTTT. Full variable domain (outside the CDR3, taken from reference TRBV7-9 and TRBJ2-2): DTGVSQNPRHKITKRGQNVTFRCDPISEHNRLYWYRQTLGQGPEFLTYFQNEAQLEKSRLLSDRFSAERPKGSFSTLEIQRTEQGDSAMYLCASSVSPNRDTGELFFGEGSRLTVL.

This clonotype was detected ten times or more. This chain joins TRBV20-1 and TRBJ2-1; TRBD2 matches 12 bases. J lost 8 bases, V lost 3 bases, and 8 bases had no gene match. The CDR3 runs to 15 residues. CDR1 is DFQATT and CDR2 is SNEGSKA in the germline V gene (reference sequence). In DNA form, the CDR3 reads TGCAGTGCTAGGGTATCTAGCGGGGGGGCCGATGAGCAGTTCTTC. Translation gives CSARVSSGGADEQFF.

This clonotype was seen ten or more times. This chain joins TRBV7-2 and TRBJ2-6; D not certain. Trimming removed 5 bases at V and 1 base at J, with 9 bases between. The CDR3 spans 15 residues. Germline V gives CDR1 SGHTA, CDR2 FQGNSA. The CDR3 region is CASSPLESGANVLTF. The CDR3 nucleotides read TGTGCCAGCAGCCCCCTGGAGTCTGGGGCCAACGTCCTGACTTTC. The variable domain in full, completed from reference TRBV7-2 and TRBJ2-6, reads GAGVSQSPSNKVTEKGKDVELRCDPISGHTALYWYRQSLGQGLEFLIYFQGNSAPDKSGLPSDRFSAERTGGSVSTLTIQRTQQEDSAVYLCASSPLESGANVLTFGAGSRLTVL.

The V call is TRBV11-3, the J call TRBJ1-1; no clear D. Trimming removed 5 bases from V and 5 bases from J, with 12 bases in between. This CDR3 contains 13 residues. Germline values: CDR1 SGHNT, CDR2 YENEEA. The CDR3 loop reads CASSLRAWTEAFF. CDR3 in DNA: TGTGCCAGCAGCCTGAGGGCCTGGACTGAAGCTTTCTTT.

This clonotype has ten or more counts. The gene calls are TRBV24-1 and TRBJ2-3, with 8 bases aligning to TRBD2. Germline CDR1 is KGHDR and CDR2 is SFDVKD. V lost 3 bases and J lost 1; bases outside the gene matches: 5. This CDR3 has 16 amino acids. CDR3 nucleotide sequence: TGTGCCACCAGTGATGCTGTAGCGGGGCGCACAGATACGCAGTATTTT. Translating it yields CATSDAVAGRTDTQYF.